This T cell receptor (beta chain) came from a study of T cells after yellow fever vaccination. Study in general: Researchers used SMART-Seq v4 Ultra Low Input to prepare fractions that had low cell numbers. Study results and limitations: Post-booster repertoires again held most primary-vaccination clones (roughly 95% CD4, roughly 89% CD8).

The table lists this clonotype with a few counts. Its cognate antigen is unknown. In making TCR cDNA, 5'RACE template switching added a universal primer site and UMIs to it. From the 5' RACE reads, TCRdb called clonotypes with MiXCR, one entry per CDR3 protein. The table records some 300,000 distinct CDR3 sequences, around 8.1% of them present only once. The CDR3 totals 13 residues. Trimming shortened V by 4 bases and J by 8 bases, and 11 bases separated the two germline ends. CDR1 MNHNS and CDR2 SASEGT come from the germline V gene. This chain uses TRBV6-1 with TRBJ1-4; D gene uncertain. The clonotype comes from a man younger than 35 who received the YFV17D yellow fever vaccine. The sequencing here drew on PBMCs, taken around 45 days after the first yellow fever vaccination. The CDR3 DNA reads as TGTGCCAGCAGTGGCGGGCTTGGGGAAAAACTGTTTTTT. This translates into CASSGGLGEKLFF.